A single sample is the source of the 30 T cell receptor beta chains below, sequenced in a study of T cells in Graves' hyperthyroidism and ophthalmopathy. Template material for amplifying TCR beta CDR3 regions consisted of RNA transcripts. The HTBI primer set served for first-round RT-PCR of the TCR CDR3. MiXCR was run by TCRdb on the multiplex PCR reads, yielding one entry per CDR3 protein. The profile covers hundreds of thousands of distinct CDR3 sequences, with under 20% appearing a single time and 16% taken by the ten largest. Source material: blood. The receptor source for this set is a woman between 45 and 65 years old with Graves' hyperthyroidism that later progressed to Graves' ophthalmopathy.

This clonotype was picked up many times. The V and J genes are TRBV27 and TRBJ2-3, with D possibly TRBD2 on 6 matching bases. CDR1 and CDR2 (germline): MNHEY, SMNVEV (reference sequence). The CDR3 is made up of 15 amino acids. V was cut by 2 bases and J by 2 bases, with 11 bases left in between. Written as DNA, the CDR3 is TGTGCCAGCAGTTTAGTTGCTAGCGACACAGATACGCAGTATTTT. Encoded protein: CASSLVASDTDTQYF.

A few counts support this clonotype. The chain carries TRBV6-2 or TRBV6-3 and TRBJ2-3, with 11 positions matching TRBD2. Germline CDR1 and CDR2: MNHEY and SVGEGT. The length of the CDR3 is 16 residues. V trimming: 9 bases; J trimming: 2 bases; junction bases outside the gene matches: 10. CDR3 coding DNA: TGTGCCAGTCATGACTCTAGCGGGAGGTACACAGATACGCAGTATTTT. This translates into CASHDSSGRYTDTQYF.

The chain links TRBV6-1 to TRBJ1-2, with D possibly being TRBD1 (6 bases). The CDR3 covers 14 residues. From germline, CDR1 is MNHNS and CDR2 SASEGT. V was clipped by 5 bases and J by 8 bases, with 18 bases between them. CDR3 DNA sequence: TGTGCCAGCAGTCTAGGACAGCCCCGGGGGGGCTACACCTTC. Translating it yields CASSLGQPRGGYTF.

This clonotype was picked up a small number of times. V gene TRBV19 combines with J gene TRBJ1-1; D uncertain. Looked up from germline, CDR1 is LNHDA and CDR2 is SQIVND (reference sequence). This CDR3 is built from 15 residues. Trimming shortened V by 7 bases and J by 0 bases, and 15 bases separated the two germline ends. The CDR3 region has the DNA TGTGCCAGTACCCTTGGGAGGAGGGTGAACACTGAAGCTTTCTTT. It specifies CASTLGRRVNTEAFF.

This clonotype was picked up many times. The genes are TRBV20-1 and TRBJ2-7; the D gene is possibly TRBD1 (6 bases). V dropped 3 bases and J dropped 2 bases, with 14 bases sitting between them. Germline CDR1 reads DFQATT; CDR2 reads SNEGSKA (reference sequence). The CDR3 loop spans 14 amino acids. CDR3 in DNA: TGCAGTGCTAGTGCCGGGACACCTGCCTACGAGCAGTACTTC. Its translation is CSASAGTPAYEQYF.

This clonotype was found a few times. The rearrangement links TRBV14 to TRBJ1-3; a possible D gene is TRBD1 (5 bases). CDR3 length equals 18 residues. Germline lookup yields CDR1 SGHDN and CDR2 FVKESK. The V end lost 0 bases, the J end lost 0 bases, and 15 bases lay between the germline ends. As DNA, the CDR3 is TGTGCCAGCAGCCAAGAATACGGGACCCTAGACTCTGGAAACACCATATATTTT. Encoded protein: CASSQEYGTLDSGNTIYF.

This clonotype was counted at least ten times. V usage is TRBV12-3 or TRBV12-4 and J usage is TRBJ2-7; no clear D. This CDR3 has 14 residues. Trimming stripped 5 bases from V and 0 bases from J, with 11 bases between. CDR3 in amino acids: CASSLGSLSYEQYF. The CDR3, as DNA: TGTGCCAGCAGTCTCGGATCACTCTCCTACGAGCAGTACTTC.

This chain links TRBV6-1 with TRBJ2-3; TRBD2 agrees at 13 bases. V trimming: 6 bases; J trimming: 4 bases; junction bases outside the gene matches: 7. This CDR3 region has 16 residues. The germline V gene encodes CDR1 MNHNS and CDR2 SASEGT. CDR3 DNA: TGTGCCAGCAGAACTAGCGGGGGGGCCTCGGCAGATACGCAGTATTTT. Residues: CASRTSGGASADTQYF.

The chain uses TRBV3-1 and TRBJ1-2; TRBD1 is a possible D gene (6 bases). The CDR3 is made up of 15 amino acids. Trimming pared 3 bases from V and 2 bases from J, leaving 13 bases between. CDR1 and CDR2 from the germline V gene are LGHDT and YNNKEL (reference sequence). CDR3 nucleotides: TGTGCCAGCAGCCATCCGACAGGCTCAAACTATGGCTACACCTTC. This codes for CASSHPTGSNYGYTF.

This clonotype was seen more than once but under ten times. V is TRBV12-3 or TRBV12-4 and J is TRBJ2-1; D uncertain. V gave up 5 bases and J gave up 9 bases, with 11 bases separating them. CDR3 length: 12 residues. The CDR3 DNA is TGTGCCAGCAGTATCCGACTCCGTGAGCAGTTCTTC. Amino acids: CASSIRLREQFF.

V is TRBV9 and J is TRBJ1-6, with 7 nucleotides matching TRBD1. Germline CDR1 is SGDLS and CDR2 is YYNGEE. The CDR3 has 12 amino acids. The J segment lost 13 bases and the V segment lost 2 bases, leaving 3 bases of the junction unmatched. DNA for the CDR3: TGTGCCAGCAGCGTTCAAGGGGGCCCCCTCCACTTT. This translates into CASSVQGGPLHF.

The CDR3 reads CASSEGGGAGNEQFF. In nucleotides, the CDR3 is TGTGCCAGCAGTGAAGGGGGGGGGGCCGGCAATGAGCAGTTCTTC. V is TRBV12-3 or TRBV12-4 and J is TRBJ2-1, with D tentatively TRBD2 (7 bases). The CDR3 runs to 15 residues. V lost 5 bases and J 6 bases, leaving 17 bases between the germline ends.

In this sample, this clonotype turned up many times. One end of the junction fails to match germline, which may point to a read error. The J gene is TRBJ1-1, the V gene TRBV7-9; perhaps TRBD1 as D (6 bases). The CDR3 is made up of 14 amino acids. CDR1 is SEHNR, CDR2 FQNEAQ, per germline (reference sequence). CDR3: CASSPLGGGTEAFF. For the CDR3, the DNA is TGCGCCAGCAGCCCCTTGGGGGGCGGCACTGAAGCTTTCTTT.

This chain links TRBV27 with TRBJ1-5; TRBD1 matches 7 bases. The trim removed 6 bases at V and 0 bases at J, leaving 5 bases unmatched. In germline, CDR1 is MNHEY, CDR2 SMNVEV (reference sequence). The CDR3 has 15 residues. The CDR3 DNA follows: TGTGCCAGCAGACAGGGGTACCATAGCAATCAGCCCCAGCATTTT. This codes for CASRQGYHSNQPQHF.

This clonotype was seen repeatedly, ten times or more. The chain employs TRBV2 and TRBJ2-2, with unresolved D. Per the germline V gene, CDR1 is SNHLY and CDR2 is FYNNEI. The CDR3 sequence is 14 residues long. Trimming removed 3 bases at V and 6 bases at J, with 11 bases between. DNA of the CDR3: TGTGCCAGCAGTGATTGGCTTACCCCCGGGGAGCTGTTTTTT. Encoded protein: CASSDWLTPGELFF.

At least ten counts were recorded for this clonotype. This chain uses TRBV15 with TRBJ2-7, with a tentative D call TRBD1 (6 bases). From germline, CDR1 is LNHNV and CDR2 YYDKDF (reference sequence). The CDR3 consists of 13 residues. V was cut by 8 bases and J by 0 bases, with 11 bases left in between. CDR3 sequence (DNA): TGTGCCACCTCAGGGGCAAGCTCCTACGAGCAGTACTTC. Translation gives CATSGASSYEQYF. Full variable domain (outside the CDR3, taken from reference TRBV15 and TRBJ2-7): DAMVIQNPRYQVTQFGKPVTLSCSQTLNHNVMYWYQQKSSQAPKLLFHYYDKDFNNEADTPDNFQSRRPNTSFCFLDIRSPGLGDTAMYLCATSGASSYEQYFGPGTRLTVT.

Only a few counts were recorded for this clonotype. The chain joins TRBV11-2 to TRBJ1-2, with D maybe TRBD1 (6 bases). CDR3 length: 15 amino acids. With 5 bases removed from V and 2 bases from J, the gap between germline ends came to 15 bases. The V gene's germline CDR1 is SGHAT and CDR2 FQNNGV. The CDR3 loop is CASSHQGMGNYGYTF. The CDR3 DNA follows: TGTGCCAGCAGCCACCAGGGGATGGGCAACTATGGCTACACCTTC. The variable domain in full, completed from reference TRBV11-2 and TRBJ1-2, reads EAGVAQSPRYKIIEKRQSVAFWCNPISGHATLYWYQQILGQGPKLLIQFQNNGVVDDSQLPKDRFSAERLKGVDSTLKIQPAKLEDSAVYLCASSHQGMGNYGYTFGSGTRLTVV.

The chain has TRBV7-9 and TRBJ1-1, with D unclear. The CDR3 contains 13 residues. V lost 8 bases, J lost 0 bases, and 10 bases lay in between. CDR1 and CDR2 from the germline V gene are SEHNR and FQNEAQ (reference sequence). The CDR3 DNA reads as TGTGCCAGCGGTAGACTGTTGAACACTGAAGCTTTCTTT. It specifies CASGRLLNTEAFF. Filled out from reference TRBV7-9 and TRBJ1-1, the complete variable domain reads DTGVSQNPRHKITKRGQNVTFRCDPISEHNRLYWYRQTLGQGPEFLTYFQNEAQLEKSRLLSDRFSAERPKGSFSTLEIQRTEQGDSAMYLCASGRLLNTEAFFGQGTRLTVV.

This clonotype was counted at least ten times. The chain's CDR3 is CSARDTQLKTQYF. The CDR3 DNA reads as TGCAGTGCTAGAGATACACAGCTAAAGACCCAGTACTTC. The genes are TRBV20-1 and TRBJ2-5; no reliable D call. In germline, CDR1 is DFQATT, CDR2 SNEGSKA (reference sequence). The V and J ends lost 0 bases and 6 bases respectively, with 11 bases between them. The CDR3 covers 13 residues.

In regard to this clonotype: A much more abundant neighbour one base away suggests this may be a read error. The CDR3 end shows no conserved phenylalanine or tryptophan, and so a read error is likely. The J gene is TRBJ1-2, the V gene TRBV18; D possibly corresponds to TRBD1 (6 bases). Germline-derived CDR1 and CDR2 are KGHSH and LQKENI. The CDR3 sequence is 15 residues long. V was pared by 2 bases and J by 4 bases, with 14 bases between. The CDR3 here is CASSPGLGQPYGYTS. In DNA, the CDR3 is TGTGCCAGCTCACCAGGGTTAGGACAGCCCTATGGCTACACCTCC.

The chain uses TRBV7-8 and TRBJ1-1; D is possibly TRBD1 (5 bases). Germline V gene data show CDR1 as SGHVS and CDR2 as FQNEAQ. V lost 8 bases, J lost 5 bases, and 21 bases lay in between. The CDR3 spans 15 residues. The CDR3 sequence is CASHTGTRGGTEAFF. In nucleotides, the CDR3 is TGTGCCAGCCACACCGGGACCCGGGGGGGTACTGAAGCTTTCTTT.

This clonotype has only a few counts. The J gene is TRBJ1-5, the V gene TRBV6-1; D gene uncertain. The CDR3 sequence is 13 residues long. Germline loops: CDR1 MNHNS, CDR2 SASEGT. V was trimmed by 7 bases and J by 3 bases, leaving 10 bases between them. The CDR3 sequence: CASKDGNNQPQHF. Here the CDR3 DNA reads TGTGCCAGCAAAGACGGGAACAATCAGCCCCAGCATTTT.

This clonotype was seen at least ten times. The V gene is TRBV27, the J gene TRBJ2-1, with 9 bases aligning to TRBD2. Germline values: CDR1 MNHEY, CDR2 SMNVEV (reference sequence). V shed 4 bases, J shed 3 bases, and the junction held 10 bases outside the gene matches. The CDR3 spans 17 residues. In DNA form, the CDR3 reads TGTGCCAGCAGTTCCATTATAAGTAGCGGGGGCTACAATGAGCAGTTCTTC. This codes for CASSSIISSGGYNEQFF.

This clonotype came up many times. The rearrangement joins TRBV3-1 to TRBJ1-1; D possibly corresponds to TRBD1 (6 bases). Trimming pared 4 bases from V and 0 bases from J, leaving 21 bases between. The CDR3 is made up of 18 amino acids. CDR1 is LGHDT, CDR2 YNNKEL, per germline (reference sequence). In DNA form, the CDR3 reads TGTGCCAGCAGCCTCGGGACGGGGGCGTTTCTGATGAACACTGAAGCTTTCTTT. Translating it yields CASSLGTGAFLMNTEAFF.

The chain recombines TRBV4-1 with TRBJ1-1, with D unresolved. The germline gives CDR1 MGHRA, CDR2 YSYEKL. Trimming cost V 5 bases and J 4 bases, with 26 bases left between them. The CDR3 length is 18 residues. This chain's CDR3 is CASSSNTLLWVRGTEAFF. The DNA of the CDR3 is TGCGCCAGCAGCAGTAACACCTTGCTGTGGGTGCGGGGCACTGAAGCTTTCTTT.

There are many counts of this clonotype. This CDR3 is CASSLDFLSSGNTIYF. The CDR3 DNA reads TGTGCCAGCAGTTTGGACTTTCTGAGCTCTGGAAACACCATATATTTT. The V call is TRBV12-3 or TRBV12-4, the J call TRBJ1-3; no clear D gene. V dropped 3 bases and J dropped 0 bases, with 12 bases sitting between them. This CDR3 comprises 16 residues.

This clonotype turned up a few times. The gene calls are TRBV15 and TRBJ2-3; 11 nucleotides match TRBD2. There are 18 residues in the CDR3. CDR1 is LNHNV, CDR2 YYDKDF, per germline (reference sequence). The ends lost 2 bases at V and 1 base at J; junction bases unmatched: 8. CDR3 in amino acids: CATSRRTGTSGRTDTQYF. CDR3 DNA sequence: TGTGCCACCAGCAGACGAACCGGGACTAGCGGACGCACAGATACGCAGTATTTT.

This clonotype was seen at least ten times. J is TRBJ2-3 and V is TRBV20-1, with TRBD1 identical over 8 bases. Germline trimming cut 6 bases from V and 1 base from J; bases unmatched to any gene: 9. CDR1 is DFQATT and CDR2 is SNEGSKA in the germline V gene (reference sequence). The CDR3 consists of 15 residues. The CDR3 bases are TGCAGTGCCAGACAGGGGTTTTCGGGCACAGATACGCAGTATTTT. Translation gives CSARQGFSGTDTQYF.

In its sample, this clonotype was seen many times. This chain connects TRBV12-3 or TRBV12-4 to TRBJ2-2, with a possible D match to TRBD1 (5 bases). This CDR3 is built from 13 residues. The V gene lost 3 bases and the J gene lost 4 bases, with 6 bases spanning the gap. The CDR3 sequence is CASSFGATGELFF. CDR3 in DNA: TGTGCCAGCAGTTTTGGGGCCACCGGGGAGCTGTTTTTT.

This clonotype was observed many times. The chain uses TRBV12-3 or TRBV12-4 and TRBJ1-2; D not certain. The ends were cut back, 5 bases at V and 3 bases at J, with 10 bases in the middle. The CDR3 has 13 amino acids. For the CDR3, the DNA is TGTGCCAGCAGTCTAGTGTTAGACTATGGCTACACCTTC. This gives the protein CASSLVLDYGYTF.